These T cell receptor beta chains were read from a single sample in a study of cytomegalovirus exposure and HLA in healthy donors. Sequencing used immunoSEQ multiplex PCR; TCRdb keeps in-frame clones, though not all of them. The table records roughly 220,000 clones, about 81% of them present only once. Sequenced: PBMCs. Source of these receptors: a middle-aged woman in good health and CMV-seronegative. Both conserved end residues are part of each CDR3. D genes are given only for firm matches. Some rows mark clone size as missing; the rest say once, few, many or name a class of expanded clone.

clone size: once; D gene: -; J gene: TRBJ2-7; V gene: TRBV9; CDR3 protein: CASSVGASDSYEQYF; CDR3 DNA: TGTGCCAGCAGCGTAGGGGCTAGCGACTCCTACGAGCAGTACTTC
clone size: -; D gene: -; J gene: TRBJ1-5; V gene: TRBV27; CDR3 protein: CASSIRLGQPQHF; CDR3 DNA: TGTGCCAGCAGCATAAGACTGGGTCAGCCCCAGCATTTT
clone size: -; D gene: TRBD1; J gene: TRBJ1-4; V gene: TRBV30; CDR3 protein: CAWSAGTGGEKLFF; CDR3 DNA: TGTGCCTGGAGTGCCGGGACAGGGGGTGAAAAACTGTTTTTT
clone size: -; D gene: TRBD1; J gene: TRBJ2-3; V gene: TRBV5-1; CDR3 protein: CASSIGTGPSTDTQYF; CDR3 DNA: TGCGCCAGCAGCATAGGGACAGGACCCAGCACAGATACGCAGTATTTT
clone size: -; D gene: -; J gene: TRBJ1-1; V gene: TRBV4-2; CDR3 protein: CASSLQNTDRAFF; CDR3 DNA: TGTGCCAGCAGCCTTCAGAACACCGATCGAGCTTTCTTT
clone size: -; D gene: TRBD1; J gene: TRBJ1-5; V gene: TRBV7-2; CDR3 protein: CASSFQGATNQPQHF; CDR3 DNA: TGTGCCAGCAGCTTTCAGGGGGCTACCAATCAGCCCCAGCATTTT
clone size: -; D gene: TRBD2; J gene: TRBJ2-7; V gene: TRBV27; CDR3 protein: CASSGLAGAHEQYF; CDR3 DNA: TGTGCCAGCAGCGGGCTAGCGGGGGCTCACGAGCAGTACTTC
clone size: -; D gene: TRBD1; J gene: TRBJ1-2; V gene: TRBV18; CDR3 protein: CASSPDRNYGYTF; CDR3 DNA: TGTGCCAGCTCACCGGACAGGAACTATGGCTACACCTTC
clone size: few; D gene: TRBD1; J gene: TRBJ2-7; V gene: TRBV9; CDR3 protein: CASSVAGTGSYEQYF; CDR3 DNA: TGTGCCAGCAGCGTAGCAGGGACAGGATCCTACGAGCAGTACTTC
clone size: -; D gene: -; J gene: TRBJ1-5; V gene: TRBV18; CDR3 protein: CASSPSGSRDQPQHF; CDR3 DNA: TGTGCCAGCTCACCCTCGGGGTCTCGGGATCAGCCCCAGCATTTT
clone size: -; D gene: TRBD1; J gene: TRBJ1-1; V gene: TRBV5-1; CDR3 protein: CASSPYRGVNTEAFF; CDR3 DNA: TGCGCCAGCAGCCCGTACAGGGGGGTGAACACTGAAGCTTTCTTT
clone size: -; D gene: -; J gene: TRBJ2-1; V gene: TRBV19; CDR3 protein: CASSNGIYNEQFF; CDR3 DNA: TGTGCCAGTAGTAACGGGATCTACAATGAGCAGTTCTTC
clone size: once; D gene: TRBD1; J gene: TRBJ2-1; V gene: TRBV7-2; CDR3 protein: CASRLTGGNEQFF; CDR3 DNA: TGTGCCAGCAGACTTACAGGGGGCAATGAGCAGTTCTTC
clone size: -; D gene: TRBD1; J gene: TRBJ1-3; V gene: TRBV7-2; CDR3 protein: CASSRDRTPGNTIYF; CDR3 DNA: TGTGCCAGCAGCCGGGACAGGACTCCTGGAAACACCATATATTTT
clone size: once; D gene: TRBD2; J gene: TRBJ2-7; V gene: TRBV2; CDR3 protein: CASSARLAGLSEQYF; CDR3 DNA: TGTGCCAGCAGTGCTCGGCTAGCGGGCCTCTCTGAGCAGTACTTC
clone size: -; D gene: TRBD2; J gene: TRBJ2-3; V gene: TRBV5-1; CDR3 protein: CASSLEGWREPRTDTQYF; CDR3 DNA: TGCGCCAGCAGCTTGGAAGGTTGGCGGGAGCCCCGCACAGATACGCAGTATTTT
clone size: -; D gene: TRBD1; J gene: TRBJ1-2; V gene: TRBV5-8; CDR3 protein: CASSFILGRGAPGYTF; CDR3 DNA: TGTGCCAGCAGCTTTATTCTGGGCAGGGGGGCCCCAGGCTACACCTTC
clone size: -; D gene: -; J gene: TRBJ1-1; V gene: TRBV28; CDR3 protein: CASSSPDTEAFF; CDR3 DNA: TGTGCCAGCAGTTCCCCGGACACTGAAGCTTTCTTT
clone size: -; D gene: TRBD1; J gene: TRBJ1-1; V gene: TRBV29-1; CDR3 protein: CSVSGGTEAFF; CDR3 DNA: TGCAGCGTTTCAGGGGGCACTGAAGCTTTCTTT
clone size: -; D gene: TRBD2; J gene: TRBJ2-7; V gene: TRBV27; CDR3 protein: CASSYGRAGGFYEQYF; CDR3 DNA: TGTGCCAGCAGTTATGGTCGGGCGGGGGGATTTTACGAGCAGTACTTC
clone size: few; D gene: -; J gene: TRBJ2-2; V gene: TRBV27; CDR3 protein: CASSSGSGELFF; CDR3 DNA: TGTGCCAGCAGTTCAGGGTCCGGGGAGCTGTTTTTT
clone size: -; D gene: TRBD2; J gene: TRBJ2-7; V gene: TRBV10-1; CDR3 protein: CASSESASGSSYEQYF; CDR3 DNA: TGCGCCAGCAGTGAGTCCGCTAGCGGGAGCTCCTACGAGCAGTACTTC